This entry lists 32 T cell receptor beta chains sequenced from one sample in a study of blood T cell repertoires in COVID-19. Produced via immunoSEQ multiplex PCR; TCRdb's table is partial and in-frame only. The profile shows around 220,000 clones, approximately 81% of them singletons. Source material: peripheral blood. These receptors were obtained from a woman at least 80 years old with acute or convalescent COVID-19.

The V and J genes are TRBV18 and TRBJ1-1; 7 nucleotides match TRBD1. Germline loops: CDR1 KGHSH, CDR2 LQKENI. CDR3 size: 15 residues. J gave up 4 bases and V 3 bases, and 8 bases lay outside the gene matches. CDR3 nucleotides: TGTGCCAGCTCACCCCAAGGGGCAGGGGGCACTGAAGCTTTCTTT. Amino acids: CASSPQGAGGTEAFF.

The chain joins TRBV2 to TRBJ2-1, with TRBD1 matching over 8 bases. CDR1 SNHLY and CDR2 FYNNEI come from the germline V gene. V was clipped by 1 base and J by 7 bases; unmatched bases: 6. CDR3 length equals 15 residues. This CDR3 is CASSEEDRAWNEQFF. The CDR3 bases are TGTGCCAGCAGTGAAGAGGACAGGGCTTGGAATGAGCAGTTCTTC.

The count of this clone is one. The chain combines TRBV2 with TRBJ1-1; D unresolved. Trimming cost V 6 bases and J 11 bases, with 16 bases left between them. Germline V gene lookup returns CDR1 SNHLY and CDR2 FYNNEI. The CDR3 is 12 amino acids. For the CDR3, the DNA is TGTGCCAGCAGCGGGCCTTCCAGCGGGGCTTTCTTT. Its translation is CASSGPSSGAFF.

This chain links TRBV6-5 with TRBJ1-1, with 7 bases fitting TRBD1. The CDR3 is 13 amino acids. CDR1 and CDR2 (germline): MNHEY, SVGAGI. V shed 6 bases, J shed 5 bases, and the junction held 6 bases outside the gene matches. This CDR3 is CASREYRGTEAFF. The CDR3 DNA reads as TGTGCCAGCAGAGAGTACAGGGGTACTGAAGCTTTCTTT.

The chain combines TRBV30 with TRBJ1-2; unclear D gene. The CDR3 is 15 amino acids. Germline V gene lookup returns CDR1 GTSNPN and CDR2 SVGIG (reference sequence). The ends were cut back, 2 bases at V and 8 bases at J, with 21 bases in the middle. CDR3 loop: CAWSPPLRGLAGYTF. The CDR3 DNA sequence: TGTGCCTGGAGTCCCCCACTCCGGGGTTTGGCAGGCTACACCTTC.

The V gene is TRBV7-8, the J gene TRBJ2-6, with D perhaps TRBD1 (5 bases). Looked up from germline, CDR1 is SGHVS and CDR2 is FQNEAQ. CDR3 length equals 16 residues. The V end lost 5 bases, the J end lost 1 base, and 12 bases lay between the germline ends. The CDR3 DNA sequence: TGTGCCAGCAGCGCACTCCAGGGATCTGGGGCCAACGTCCTGACTTTC. This translates into CASSALQGSGANVLTF.

The genes are TRBV5-1 and TRBJ2-7, with D perhaps TRBD2 (5 bases). V was cut by 1 base and J by 6 bases, with 8 bases left in between. The germline V gene has CDR1 SGHRS and CDR2 YFSETQ. This CDR3 is built from 12 residues. The CDR3 region is CASSLFRGEQYF. The CDR3 DNA follows: TGCGCCAGCAGCTTGTTTCGGGGCGAGCAGTACTTC.

In its sample, this clone was seen a few times. The chain uses TRBV6-2 or TRBV6-3 and TRBJ1-5; 7 nucleotides agree with TRBD1. The CDR3 sequence is 16 residues long. CDR1 and CDR2 (germline): MNHEY, SVGEGT. Trimming took 4 bases from V and 5 from J; bases not matched to a gene: 11. CDR3 coding DNA: TGTGCCAGCAGTTTTCTGAACAGGGGTGGGGATCAGCCCCAGCATTTT. This codes for CASSFLNRGGDQPQHF.

This chain joins TRBV7-9 and TRBJ1-2; the match to TRBD1 covers 8 bases. V shed 5 bases, J shed 8 bases, and the junction held 19 bases outside the gene matches. CDR1 is SEHNR and CDR2 is FQNEAQ in the germline V gene (reference sequence). CDR3 length: 17 residues. The CDR3 DNA is TGTGCCAGCAGCCGACCAGAAAGACAGGGGACGGGAGAAGGCTACACCTTC. As protein: CASSRPERQGTGEGYTF.

J is TRBJ1-1 and V is TRBV10-3; D is possibly TRBD1 (5 bases). From germline, CDR1 is ENHRY and CDR2 SYGVKD. Deletions cut 3 bases from V and 8 bases from J, with 10 bases between. The CDR3 totals 12 residues. The CDR3 DNA follows: TGTGCCATCAGTGAATTGGGGGGAGAAGCTTTCTTT. It translates to CAISELGGEAFF.

This clone was seen a single time. The chain joins TRBV6-6 to TRBJ1-2; D gene unclear. The CDR3 has 13 amino acids. V lost 1 base, J lost 8 bases, and 11 bases lay in between. CDR1 and CDR2 from the germline V gene are MNHNY and SVGAGI (reference sequence). The CDR3 sequence: CASSYLRTGGYTF. Here the CDR3 DNA reads TGTGCCAGCAGTTACTTGAGGACGGGGGGCTACACCTTC.

J is TRBJ1-1 and V is TRBV9; D not resolved. CDR1 and CDR2 from the germline V gene are SGDLS and YYNGEE. CDR3 size: 13 residues. V was trimmed by 4 bases and J by 6 bases, leaving 13 bases between them. The CDR3 sequence: CASSPYPRAEAFF. The CDR3 nucleotides read TGTGCCAGCAGCCCATACCCCCGGGCTGAAGCTTTCTTT.

This clone showed up just a few times. CDR3 residues: CAGHRVVGELFF. The CDR3 DNA follows: TGTGCCGGACACAGGGTAGTAGGGGAGCTGTTTTTT. The gene calls are TRBV7-9 and TRBJ2-2, with TRBD1 as a possible D gene (6 bases). The V and J ends lost 11 bases and 8 bases respectively, with 15 bases between them. Germline CDR1 and CDR2: SEHNR and FQNEAQ (reference sequence). The CDR3 is made up of 12 amino acids.

This chain uses TRBV20-1 with TRBJ1-4; TRBD1 is a possible D gene (6 bases). V lost 3 bases, J lost 8 bases, and 19 bases lay in between. CDR1 is DFQATT and CDR2 is SNEGSKA in the germline V gene (reference sequence). This CDR3 contains 15 residues. This CDR3 reads CSASVYSGGREKLFF. CDR3 coding DNA: TGCAGTGCTAGTGTATACAGCGGGGGCAGGGAAAAACTGTTTTTT.

The chain is built from TRBV11-2 and TRBJ2-5; 7 bases map to TRBD1. Trimming removed 0 bases from V and 5 bases from J; junction bases left unmatched: 9. The V gene's germline CDR1 is SGHAT and CDR2 FQNNGV. The CDR3 spans 16 residues. This CDR3 reads CASSLERGGAWETQYF. The CDR3 DNA sequence: TGTGCCAGCAGCTTAGAGAGAGGGGGCGCATGGGAGACCCAGTACTTC.

This chain joins TRBV19 and TRBJ1-1; TRBD1 might be the D (5 bases). Germline values: CDR1 LNHDA, CDR2 SQIVND (reference sequence). V lost 5 bases and J 5 bases, leaving 15 bases between the germline ends. CDR3 length equals 14 residues. The CDR3 spells CASSPEGAETEAFF. CDR3 nucleotides: TGTGCCAGTAGTCCCGAAGGGGCGGAGACTGAAGCTTTCTTT.

This chain joins TRBV19 and TRBJ2-7, with TRBD1 matching 7 bases. V dropped 1 base and J dropped 3; count of bases not matched to a gene: 6. The CDR3 totals 15 residues. From germline, CDR1 is LNHDA and CDR2 SQIVND (reference sequence). This CDR3 reads CASSIGGTEYYEQYF. The CDR3, as DNA: TGTGCCAGTAGTATAGGAGGGACAGAATACTACGAGCAGTACTTC.

The chain is built from TRBV6-5 and TRBJ2-1; TRBD2 matches at 12 bases. Trimming removed 6 bases from V and 8 bases from J; junction bases left unmatched: 8. The CDR3 sequence is 15 residues long. Per the germline V gene, CDR1 is MNHEY and CDR2 is SVGAGI. This CDR3 reads CASRLLAGGFDEQFF. CDR3 DNA sequence: TGTGCCAGCAGATTACTAGCGGGAGGATTCGATGAGCAGTTCTTC.

The chain couples TRBV19 to TRBJ2-5; no definite D call. V was pared by 0 bases and J by 1 base, with 3 bases between. Germline CDR1 and CDR2: LNHDA and SQIVND (reference sequence). This CDR3 contains 13 residues. The CDR3 bases are TGTGCCAGTAGTATAGATCGCCAAGAGACCCAGTACTTC. Translation gives CASSIDRQETQYF.

This chain joins TRBV19 and TRBJ1-1; a weak D match, TRBD1 (5 bases). Germline V gene lookup returns CDR1 LNHDA and CDR2 SQIVND (reference sequence). Trimming took 2 bases from V and 1 from J, leaving 17 bases between them. This CDR3 spans 17 amino acids. DNA for the CDR3: TGTGCCAGTAGTATAATGAAGGGGAACGGGCCGAACACTGAAGCTTTCTTT. Its translation: CASSIMKGNGPNTEAFF.

This clone occurred a few times. The gene calls are TRBV11-3 and TRBJ2-1, with a tentative D call TRBD1 (6 bases). V was pared by 6 bases and J by 7 bases, with 13 bases between. Looked up from germline, CDR1 is SGHNT and CDR2 is YENEEA. The CDR3 has 13 amino acids. The CDR3 DNA follows: TGTGCCAGCAGAACTATGGACAGTAATGAGCAGTTCTTC. This translates into CASRTMDSNEQFF.

The genes are TRBV28 and TRBJ1-4, with 8 positions matching TRBD1. V lost 6 bases, J lost 8 bases, and 14 bases stayed unmatched. Per the germline V gene, CDR1 is MDHEN and CDR2 is SYDVKM. The CDR3 consists of 16 residues. The CDR3 DNA reads TGTGCCAGCAGCCCGACAGGGGCAAAGGAAAGGGAAAAACTGTTTTTT. Its translation is CASSPTGAKEREKLFF.

The V gene is TRBV7-2, the J gene TRBJ2-7; 8 nucleotides align to TRBD1. V was pared by 6 bases and J by 3 bases, with 10 bases of the junction left unmatched. CDR1 is SGHTA and CDR2 is FQGNSA in the germline V gene. The CDR3 consists of 15 residues. In DNA, the CDR3 is TGTGCCAGCAGGTATAAGCCGGACAGGGTCTACGAGCAGTACTTC. This translates into CASRYKPDRVYEQYF.

V is TRBV9 and J is TRBJ1-6; TRBD1 matches 11 bases. Germline loops: CDR1 SGDLS, CDR2 YYNGEE. The trim removed 1 base at V and 9 bases at J, leaving 3 bases unmatched. This CDR3 contains 15 residues. CDR3: CASSVSGQGVSPLHF. Written as DNA, the CDR3 is TGTGCCAGCAGCGTATCGGGACAGGGGGTTTCACCCCTCCACTTT.

The chain couples TRBV6-6 to TRBJ2-2; D ambiguous. The CDR3 extends over 10 amino acids. The germline V gene has CDR1 MNHNY and CDR2 SVGAGI (reference sequence). The V end lost 10 bases, the J end lost 3 bases, and 3 bases lay between the germline ends. The CDR3 DNA reads TGTGCCACCTACACCGGGGAGCTGTTTTTT. This encodes CATYTGELFF.

The chain recombines TRBV9 with TRBJ2-7; 10 nucleotides line up with TRBD2. The CDR3 length is 15 residues. Germline assignment: CDR1 SGDLS and CDR2 YYNGEE. V lost 0 bases, J lost 5 bases, and 5 bases stayed unmatched. The CDR3 sequence: CASSVASGGFNEQYF. The CDR3 DNA is TGTGCCAGCAGCGTAGCTAGCGGGGGATTCAACGAGCAGTACTTC.

The CDR3 here is CASSQDLGTGTWMGYGYTF. The CDR3 DNA is TGTGCCAGCAGCCAAGATCTGGGGACAGGGACCTGGATGGGCTATGGCTACACCTTC. The rearrangement joins TRBV4-2 to TRBJ1-2; TRBD1 matches at 9 bases. Germline V gene lookup returns CDR1 LGHNA and CDR2 YNFKEQ. After removal of 0 bases from V and 4 bases from J, the junction contained 15 bases not matched to a gene. The length of the CDR3 is 19 residues.

A few counts support this clone. V usage is TRBV25-1 and J usage is TRBJ1-2; D is possibly TRBD1 (6 bases). Germline CDR1 reads MGHDK; CDR2 reads SYGVNS. The CDR3 totals 15 residues. Trimming removed 5 bases from V and 4 bases from J, with 17 bases in between. The CDR3 region has the DNA TGTGCCAGCAGTCAATTGGACAGCTCTCCCTATGGCTACACCTTC. Translated: CASSQLDSSPYGYTF.

A word on this clone: Other DNA sequences in the sample encode the same CDR3. The chain couples TRBV3-1 (or the pseudogene TRBV3-2) to TRBJ2-7, with TRBD2 matching 7 bases. The V gene end was trimmed by 4 bases and the J gene end by 1 base; junction bases not matched to a gene: 7. Per the germline V gene, CDR1 is LGHDT and CDR2 is YNNKEL (reference sequence). The CDR3 runs 15 residues. CDR3 DNA: TGTGCCAGCAGCCCGCTGGGGGGGGGATCCTACGAGCAGTACTTC. It is translated as CASSPLGGGSYEQYF.

This clone came up many times. V and J are TRBV7-2 and TRBJ2-2; 11 nucleotides line up with TRBD2. J was trimmed by 7 bases and V by 3 bases; bases with no gene match: 4. The germline V gene has CDR1 SGHTA and CDR2 FQGNSA. The CDR3 has 15 amino acids. For the CDR3, the DNA is TGTGCCAGCAGCTTTACTAGCGGGGGCGGCGGGGAGCTGTTTTTT. Translated: CASSFTSGGGGELFF.

The rearrangement links TRBV5-4 to TRBJ2-5; D is unresolved. Per germline, CDR1 SGHNT and CDR2 YYREEE (reference sequence). There are 14 residues in the CDR3. Trimming removed 0 bases at V and 1 base at J, with 7 bases between. CDR3 protein: CASSLAGSQETQYF. The CDR3 DNA reads as TGTGCCAGCAGCTTGGCAGGTTCCCAAGAGACCCAGTACTTC.

The chain links TRBV29-1 to TRBJ1-5; D possibly corresponds to TRBD1 (5 bases). Deletions cut 5 bases from V and 3 bases from J, with 11 bases between. From germline, CDR1 is SQVTM and CDR2 ANQGSEA. The CDR3 covers 13 residues. CDR3 coding DNA: TGCAGCGTTAAGGGAGGGGACAATCAGCCCCAGCATTTT. Protein: CSVKGGDNQPQHF.